The clone carrying this TCR beta chain was found many times. This sample was included in a study of T-cell reconstitution after alpha-beta-depleted transplantation in children. Unique molecular identifiers tagged the TCRbeta library. Using its own MiXCR run on the PCR reads, TCRdb lists one record per CDR3 protein. The sample includes roughly 300,000 distinct CDR3 sequences, 9.9% of them seen just once. V was clipped by 2 bases and J by 2 bases, with 9 bases between them. Germline assignment: CDR1 SGHVS and CDR2 FQNEAQ. The CDR3 spans 14 residues. The receptor comes from a human donor who donated a stem cell graft to a child with SCID. J is TRBJ2-5 and V is TRBV7-8; no firm D call. Material: PBMCs from the stem cell graft donor, obtained from the stem cell graft. For the CDR3, the DNA is TGTGCCAGCAGCTTACGCGGCGCACAAGAGACCCAGTACTTC. It encodes CASSLRGAQETQYF.